These 6 T cell receptor beta chains were all obtained from the same sample, sequenced in a study of T-cell reconstitution after alpha-beta-depleted transplantation in children. The authors prepared the TCRbeta library with unique molecular identifiers. TCRdb recomputed calls from the PCR reads with MiXCR, one row per CDR3 protein. The sample lists roughly 180,000 distinct CDR3 sequences, about 14% occurring once. Sequenced material: PBMCs from the stem cell graft donor, taken from the stem cell graft. All receptors come from a human donor who donated a stem cell graft to a child with acute lymphoblastic leukemia.

The DNA of the CDR3 is TGTGCCAGCAGTTTAAGGGCTAGCGGGAGAGTTCTGACAGATACGCAGTATTTT. Encoded protein: CASSLRASGRVLTDTQYF. J is TRBJ2-3 and V is TRBV12-3 or TRBV12-4; 10 nucleotides match TRBD2. CDR3 length equals 18 residues. The ends lost 2 bases at V and 3 bases at J; junction bases unmatched: 11.

This clonotype was observed at least ten times. The CDR3 loop is CASSFTGTIHNEQFF. CDR3 nucleotide sequence: TGTGCCAGCAGTTTCACCGGGACTATACACAATGAGCAGTTCTTC. The chain recombines TRBV12-3 or TRBV12-4 with TRBJ2-1; 7 nucleotides line up with TRBD2. CDR3 length: 15 residues. Germline trimming cut 3 bases from V and 5 bases from J; bases unmatched to any gene: 7.

This clonotype was seen repeatedly, ten times or more. The chain is built from TRBV11-2 and TRBJ2-1; 11 bases match TRBD1. Germline V gene sequence: CDR1 SGHAT, CDR2 FQNNGV. The ends lost 5 bases at V and 5 bases at J; junction bases unmatched: 11. The CDR3 sequence is 17 residues long. CDR3 coding DNA: TGTGCCAGCAGCGCCGAGATTGGACAGGGGGCCCACAATGAGCAGTTCTTC. As protein: CASSAEIGQGAHNEQFF. Complete variable domain (other parts from reference TRBV11-2 and TRBJ2-1): EAGVAQSPRYKIIEKRQSVAFWCNPISGHATLYWYQQILGQGPKLLIQFQNNGVVDDSQLPKDRFSAERLKGVDSTLKIQPAKLEDSAVYLCASSAEIGQGAHNEQFFGPGTRLTVL.

The chain carries TRBV6-1 and TRBJ1-2; no clear D. Germline CDR1 MNHNS, CDR2 SASEGT. The CDR3 length is 15 residues. Trimming stripped 6 bases from V and 5 bases from J, with 19 bases between. CDR3 sequence reads: CASSPLGLSWYGYTF. The CDR3 DNA reads as TGTGCCAGCAGCCCCCTAGGTCTGAGTTGGTATGGCTACACCTTC.

This clonotype was picked up many times. The chain joins TRBV20-1 to TRBJ2-5; tentatively, D is TRBD1 (5 bases). Per germline, CDR1 DFQATT and CDR2 SNEGSKA (reference sequence). The CDR3 loop spans 14 amino acids. V was cut by 6 bases and J by 4 bases, with 18 bases left in between. In DNA form, the CDR3 reads TGCAGTGCCCCAGCTAGGGGAATTCGAGAGACCCAGTACTTC. This translates into CSAPARGIRETQYF.

This clonotype was counted many times. The chain's CDR3 is CASSLGGSRVETQYF. CDR3 nucleotide sequence: TGTGCCAGCAGCTTAGGAGGGAGTAGAGTTGAGACCCAGTACTTC. The V and J genes are TRBV11-2 and TRBJ2-5; a weak D match, TRBD2 (5 bases). V was shortened by 1 base and J by 5 bases, with 14 bases between the two germline ends. CDR1 is SGHAT, CDR2 FQNNGV, per germline. The CDR3 has 15 residues. The full variable domain, its missing parts supplied by reference TRBV11-2 and TRBJ2-5, is EAGVAQSPRYKIIEKRQSVAFWCNPISGHATLYWYQQILGQGPKLLIQFQNNGVVDDSQLPKDRFSAERLKGVDSTLKIQPAKLEDSAVYLCASSLGGSRVETQYFGPGTRLLVL.